Presented here are 27 T cell receptor beta chains from one specimen sequenced in a study of shared clonotypes between healthy human individuals. Generated by immunoSEQ multiplex PCR, the TCRdb table keeps only in-frame clones and is missing some. Here the sample spans hundreds of thousands of clones, roughly 95% being singletons. The naive CD8 fraction comprised CD45RO-negative cells positively selected for CCR7 and excluded terminally differentiated effector memory CD45RA+ cells. The sequenced sample consisted of naive CD8+ T cells sorted from blood. The receptors stem from a woman aged 25-40 years in good health.

V is TRBV29-1 and J is TRBJ2-1; 7 nucleotides align to TRBD2. The germline V gene has CDR1 SQVTM and CDR2 ANQGSEA. The trim removed 4 bases at V and 10 bases at J, leaving 10 bases unmatched. The CDR3 covers 13 residues. The CDR3 region is CSVGKSGTGEQFF. The CDR3, as DNA: TGCAGCGTTGGTAAAAGCGGGACTGGAGAGCAGTTCTTC.

The V and J genes are TRBV28 and TRBJ2-7, with 10 bases matching TRBD1. The germline V gene has CDR1 MDHEN and CDR2 SYDVKM. V was clipped by 3 bases and J by 10 bases; unmatched bases: 12. The CDR3 totals 15 residues. The CDR3 spells CASSFGTGAYESQYF. The DNA of the CDR3 is TGTGCCAGCAGTTTCGGGACAGGGGCCTACGAGAGCCAGTACTTC.

This clone has ten or more counts. The V gene is TRBV4-1, the J gene TRBJ1-2; no reliable D call. The CDR3 spans 15 residues. Trimming stripped 2 bases from V and 1 base from J, with 11 bases between. CDR1 MGHRA and CDR2 YSYEKL come from the germline V gene. Here the CDR3 reads CASSQPSADNYGYTF. The CDR3 DNA sequence: TGCGCCAGCAGCCAACCCAGTGCTGATAACTATGGCTACACCTTC.

The CDR3, as DNA: TGTGCCAGCAGCCCGTTGGGGAATTCACCCCTCCACTTT. Protein: CASSPLGNSPLHF. This rearrangement joins TRBV9 to TRBJ1-6, with D unclear. Looked up from germline, CDR1 is SGDLS and CDR2 is YYNGEE. Trimming removed 4 bases from V and 7 bases from J, with 9 bases in between. The CDR3 loop spans 13 amino acids.

The CDR3 loop is CASSAGTRSYEQYF. The CDR3 DNA follows: TGCGCCAGCAGTGCTGGGACTAGAAGCTACGAGCAGTACTTC. The rearrangement uses TRBV10-2 and TRBJ2-7; 8 bases are shared with TRBD2. This CDR3 comprises 14 residues. The J segment lost 3 bases and the V segment lost 4 bases, leaving 5 bases of the junction unmatched. Germline V gene sequence: CDR1 WSHSY, CDR2 SAAADI.

The genes are TRBV13 and TRBJ2-3; D possibly corresponds to TRBD2 (5 bases). The germline gives CDR1 PRHDT, CDR2 FYEKMQ (reference sequence). Trimming cost V 2 bases and J 3 bases, with 6 bases left between them. The length of the CDR3 is 13 residues. The CDR3 nucleotides read TGTGCCAGCAGCTTACGAGGGACAGATACGCAGTATTTT. This sequence encodes CASSLRGTDTQYF.

This clone was recorded once. The chain joins TRBV19 to TRBJ1-1; D remains unclear. The CDR3 sequence is 15 residues long. V was cut by 0 bases and J by 1 base, with 9 bases left in between. Germline V gene lookup returns CDR1 LNHDA and CDR2 SQIVND (reference sequence). CDR3 amino acids: CASSIDRVGNTEAFF. For the CDR3, the DNA is TGTGCCAGTAGTATAGATCGAGTCGGGAACACTGAAGCTTTCTTT.

In regard to this clone: Other DNA sequences from this sample encode an identical CDR3 as well. The V and J genes are TRBV6-5 and TRBJ2-7, with a weak D call TRBD2 (5 bases). CDR3 size: 14 residues. Trimming left V 2 bases short and J 2 bases short, with 10 bases between. From germline, CDR1 is MNHEY and CDR2 SVGAGI. CDR3 nucleotides: TGTGCCAGCAGTTACGGAAGCGGACCCTACGAGCAGTACTTC. This gives the protein CASSYGSGPYEQYF.

The chain joins TRBV5-8 to TRBJ1-1; no definite D call. Germline V gives CDR1 SGHTS, CDR2 YDEGEE. Trimming pared 2 bases from V and 0 bases from J, leaving 5 bases between. The CDR3 sequence is 13 residues long. CDR3 sequence: CASSFSVNTEAFF. CDR3 nucleotides: TGTGCCAGCAGCTTTTCGGTGAACACTGAAGCTTTCTTT. The variable domain in full, with the rest retrieved from reference TRBV5-8 and TRBJ1-1, is EAGVTQSPTHLIKTRGQQATLRCSPISGHTSVYWYQQALGLGLQFLLWYDEGEERNRGNFPPRFSGRQFPNYSSELNVNALELEDSALYLCASSFSVNTEAFFGQGTRLTVV.

V usage is TRBV9 and J usage is TRBJ2-5; no clear D. Per germline, CDR1 SGDLS and CDR2 YYNGEE. Trimming left V 0 bases short and J 7 bases short, with 10 bases between. CDR3 length equals 13 residues. CDR3 amino acids: CASSVGGPGTQYF. Written as DNA, the CDR3 is TGTGCCAGCAGCGTAGGTGGTCCAGGGACCCAGTACTTC.

The rearrangement uses TRBV2 and TRBJ2-7; 9 bases map to TRBD2. CDR3 size: 15 residues. After removal of 3 bases from V and 5 bases from J, the junction contained 8 bases not matched to a gene. Germline values: CDR1 SNHLY, CDR2 FYNNEI. The CDR3 region is CASSDYSSGRNEQYF. Written as DNA, the CDR3 is TGTGCCAGCAGTGACTACAGTAGCGGGAGAAACGAGCAGTACTTC.

The V call is TRBV5-4, the J call TRBJ1-2; perhaps TRBD1 as D (5 bases). Deletions cut 0 bases from V and 8 bases from J, with 8 bases between. Per germline, CDR1 SGHNT and CDR2 YYREEE (reference sequence). CDR3 length equals 12 residues. This CDR3 is CASSLGRGGYTF. The CDR3 nucleotides are TGTGCCAGCAGCTTGGGGCGGGGCGGCTACACCTTC.

This clone was picked up one time. The V call is TRBV6-4, the J call TRBJ2-3, with 11 bases fitting TRBD1. CDR3 length: 14 amino acids. The V gene's germline CDR1 is MRHNA and CDR2 SNTAGT. V dropped 4 bases and J dropped 6; count of bases not matched to a gene: 3. CDR3 DNA: TGTGCCAGCAGTGGGACAGGGGGCTCTGATACGCAGTATTTT. Translated: CASSGTGGSDTQYF.

The CDR3: CASSEPPGTAYVSNQPQHF. The CDR3 coding sequence is TGTGCCAGCAGTGAGCCGCCGGGGACAGCATACGTTAGCAATCAGCCCCAGCATTTT. The rearrangement links TRBV6-1 to TRBJ1-5; TRBD1 agrees at 7 bases. After removal of 3 bases from V and 0 bases from J, the junction contained 14 bases not matched to a gene. This CDR3 spans 19 amino acids. Germline CDR1 is MNHNS and CDR2 is SASEGT.

The chain recombines TRBV11-2 with TRBJ2-7, with a tentative D call TRBD2 (7 bases). This CDR3 has 12 residues. Trimming stripped 5 bases from V and 9 bases from J, with 14 bases between. The germline gives CDR1 SGHAT, CDR2 FQNNGV. CDR3: CASSQGRVGQYF. CDR3 in DNA: TGTGCCAGCAGCCAGGGGAGGGTGGGGCAGTACTTC.

The chain couples TRBV19 to TRBJ2-4, with a weak D call TRBD2 (5 bases). Deletions cut 3 bases from V and 7 bases from J, with 10 bases between. Germline V lookup: CDR1 LNHDA, CDR2 SQIVND (reference sequence). The CDR3 has 13 amino acids. CDR3 protein: CASSIVRGNIQYF. DNA of the CDR3: TGTGCCAGTAGTATCGTTAGAGGGAACATTCAGTACTTC.

The chain employs TRBV28 and TRBJ2-7, with D perhaps TRBD1 or TRBD2 (6 bases each). The CDR3 length is 13 residues. In germline, CDR1 is MDHEN, CDR2 SYDVKM. Trimming took off 10 bases at V and 5 bases at J, with 18 bases between the two ends. As DNA, the CDR3 is TGTGCCACTTGTCGAAGGGGGGCGGACGAGCAGTACTTC. As protein: CATCRRGADEQYF.

The gene calls are TRBV11-2 and TRBJ2-7; D not certain. Per the germline V gene, CDR1 is SGHAT and CDR2 is FQNNGV. V lost 2 bases to trimming and J lost 7 bases, with 9 bases between them. The CDR3 covers 12 residues. CDR3 sequence (DNA): TGTGCCAGCAGCTTAATACTTCCGGAGCAGTACTTC. Its protein is CASSLILPEQYF.

V is TRBV30 and J is TRBJ1-2; 7 nucleotides line up with TRBD1. This CDR3 spans 13 amino acids. The J segment lost 4 bases and the V segment lost 3 bases, leaving 5 bases of the junction unmatched. The germline CDR1 and CDR2 sequences are GTSNPN and SVGIG (reference sequence). CDR3 amino acids: CAWSPGGAYGYTF. In DNA, the CDR3 is TGTGCCTGGAGCCCAGGGGGGGCCTATGGCTACACCTTC.

This sequence joins TRBV11-2 and TRBJ2-7; 7 bases match TRBD2. Germline V gene data show CDR1 as SGHAT and CDR2 as FQNNGV. The CDR3 runs 12 residues. Unmatched junction bases numbered 2, after V lost 6 bases and J lost 3 bases. The DNA of the CDR3 is TGTGCCAGCAGGGGGGGGAGCTACGAGCAGTACTTC. Its translation is CASRGGSYEQYF.

The chain links TRBV27 to TRBJ2-2; 9 bases align to TRBD1. The CDR3 is 16 amino acids. V shed 5 bases, J shed 6 bases, and the junction held 10 bases outside the gene matches. CDR1 and CDR2 from the germline V gene are MNHEY and SMNVEV (reference sequence). CDR3 in DNA: TGTGCCAGCAGTCCCGTCGGGACAGGGCTGGCCGGGGAGCTGTTTTTT. Translation: CASSPVGTGLAGELFF.

The chain employs TRBV9 and TRBJ2-1; D is unresolved. V gave up 0 bases and J gave up 7 bases, with 11 bases separating them. From germline, CDR1 is SGDLS and CDR2 YYNGEE. This CDR3 has 14 residues. The CDR3 region has the DNA TGTGCCAGCAGCGTAGAATGGGGTCCAAATGAGCAGTTCTTC. It is translated as CASSVEWGPNEQFF.

V usage is TRBV6-6 and J usage is TRBJ2-5, with D perhaps matching TRBD2 (5 bases). The DNA end favors TRBJ2-7, so the J call may be wrong. This CDR3 has 11 residues. The germline CDR1 and CDR2 sequences are MNHNY and SVGAGI (reference sequence). The CDR3 loop reads CAAGEAYEQYF. The CDR3 DNA reads TGTGCCGCCGGGGAAGCCTACGAGCAGTACTTC.

This rearrangement joins TRBV27 to TRBJ1-2, with D possibly matching TRBD1 (5 bases). Germline V lookup: CDR1 MNHEY, CDR2 SMNVEV (reference sequence). The CDR3 covers 14 residues. The ends were cut back, 6 bases at V and 4 bases at J, with 15 bases in the middle. As DNA, the CDR3 is TGTGCCAGCAGACCCGGGGGAGGGATCTATGGCTACACCTTC. Its protein product is CASRPGGGIYGYTF.

Comments on this clone: At the DNA level, this CDR3 is encoded by other sequences in the same sample as well. The chain is built from TRBV7-9 and TRBJ1-1; a possible D gene is TRBD1 (5 bases). This CDR3 contains 13 residues. Per the germline V gene, CDR1 is SEHNR and CDR2 is FQNEAQ (reference sequence). V lost 4 bases, J lost 0 bases, and 6 bases lay in between. CDR3 DNA: TGTGCCAGCAGCTCGGGGGTGAACACTGAAGCTTTCTTT. It specifies CASSSGVNTEAFF. The full variable domain, with the rest looked up from reference TRBV7-9 and TRBJ1-1, is DTGVSQNPRHKITKRGQNVTFRCDPISEHNRLYWYRQTLGQGPEFLTYFQNEAQLEKSRLLSDRFSAERPKGSFSTLEIQRTEQGDSAMYLCASSSGVNTEAFFGQGTRLTVV.

This chain uses TRBV6-1 with TRBJ1-4, with 7 bases matching TRBD1. With 6 bases clipped from V and 5 bases from J, the junction kept 6 bases outside the gene matches. The CDR3 sequence is 14 residues long. Germline CDR1 MNHNS, CDR2 SASEGT. The CDR3 DNA is TGTGCCAGCAGAGAGGGACAGATAAATGAAAAACTGTTTTTT. Its translation is CASREGQINEKLFF.

Of note for this clone: Other DNA sequences in the sample encode the same CDR3. This sequence joins TRBV30 and TRBJ1-2; a possible D gene is TRBD1 (5 bases). Trimming cost V 2 bases and J 6 bases, with 22 bases left between them. This CDR3 is built from 16 residues. Germline assignment: CDR1 GTSNPN and CDR2 SVGIG (reference sequence). CDR3 region: CAWSLVAEQVYNGYTF. The DNA for the CDR3 is TGTGCCTGGAGTTTGGTGGCTGAACAGGTTTACAATGGCTACACCTTC.